This T cell receptor (beta chain) comes out of a study of cytotoxic CD8 clonotypes in ibrutinib-treated CLL. The CDR3 contains 14 residues. V gave up 1 base and J gave up 4 bases, with 14 bases separating them. Germline V gene lookup returns CDR1 GTSNPN and CDR2 SVGIG (reference sequence). Researchers set a sequencing depth target of 1 in 200,000 to 1 in 1 million T cells. TCRdb's copy holds only in-frame clones and misses some; the assay was immunoSEQ multiplex PCR. This table holds some 25,000 clones, about 81% found once. This clone was found once. V usage is TRBV30 and J usage is TRBJ2-7, with D perhaps matching TRBD2 (5 bases). The source material was PBMCs, sampled before ibrutinib treatment. The receptor's source is a human donor with chronic lymphocytic leukemia. The chain's CDR3 is CAWSALEGLYEQYF. CDR3 coding DNA: TGTGCCTGGAGTGCCCTTGAGGGTTTATACGAGCAGTACTTC.